Following are 4 T cell receptor beta chains from one sample sequenced in a study of blood T cell repertoires in COVID-19. Method: immunoSEQ multiplex PCR; TCRdb's copy keeps in-frame clones and lacks some. This sample has under 80,000 clones, with 80% to 95% found just once. Input material: peripheral blood. Receptors were obtained from a human donor in a cohort sampled during active COVID-19.

The chain is built from TRBV5-4 and TRBJ2-7; TRBD2 is a possible D gene (5 bases). CDR1 SGHNT and CDR2 YYREEE come from the germline V gene (reference sequence). V dropped 1 base and J dropped 6 bases, with 17 bases sitting between them. The CDR3 contains 15 residues. The CDR3 DNA sequence: TGTGCCAGCAGCTTGAGAGGGAAAGGACCGGGCGAGCAGTACTTC. This gives the protein CASSLRGKGPGEQYF.

The rearrangement links TRBV11-2 to TRBJ2-1; 8 bases are a match to TRBD2. With 6 bases clipped from V and 3 bases from J, the junction kept 7 bases outside the gene matches. Germline V CDR1 and CDR2: SGHAT, FQNNGV. The CDR3 sequence is 15 residues long. The CDR3 coding sequence is TGTGCCAGCAGACGAGCGGGAGCTTACTACAATGAGCAGTTCTTC. Translated, it gives CASRRAGAYYNEQFF.

The V gene is TRBV6-5, the J gene TRBJ1-1; 7 bases fit TRBD1. In germline, CDR1 is MNHEY, CDR2 SVGAGI. J gave up 3 bases and V 2 bases, and 3 bases lay outside the gene matches. This CDR3 comprises 14 residues. CDR3 loop: CASSYRGLDTEAFF. CDR3 nucleotides: TGTGCCAGCAGTTACAGGGGGCTTGACACTGAAGCTTTCTTT.

This rearrangement joins TRBV11-2 to TRBJ2-1; 9 nucleotides line up with TRBD1. With V trimmed by 2 bases and J by 6 bases, 5 bases remained unmatched. CDR1 and CDR2 (germline): SGHAT, FQNNGV. The length of the CDR3 is 15 residues. Written as DNA, the CDR3 is TGTGCCAGCAGCTTACAACCGACAGGGGGCAATGAGCAGTTCTTC. Translated, it gives CASSLQPTGGNEQFF. Full variable domain (missing parts from reference TRBV11-2 and TRBJ2-1): EAGVAQSPRYKIIEKRQSVAFWCNPISGHATLYWYQQILGQGPKLLIQFQNNGVVDDSQLPKDRFSAERLKGVDSTLKIQPAKLEDSAVYLCASSLQPTGGNEQFFGPGTRLTVL.